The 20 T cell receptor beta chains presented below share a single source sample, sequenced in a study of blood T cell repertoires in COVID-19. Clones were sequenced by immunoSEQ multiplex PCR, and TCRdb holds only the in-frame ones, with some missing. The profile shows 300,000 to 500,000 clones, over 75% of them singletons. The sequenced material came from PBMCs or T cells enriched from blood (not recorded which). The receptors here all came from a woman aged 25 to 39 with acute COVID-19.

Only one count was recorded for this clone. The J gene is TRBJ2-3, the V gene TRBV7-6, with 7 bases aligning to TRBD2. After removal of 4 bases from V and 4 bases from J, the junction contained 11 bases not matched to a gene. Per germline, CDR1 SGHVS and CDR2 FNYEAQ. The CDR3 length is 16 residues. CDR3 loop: CASSSGLDKGSDTQYF. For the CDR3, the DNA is TGTGCCAGCAGCTCCGGACTAGATAAAGGCTCAGATACGCAGTATTTT.

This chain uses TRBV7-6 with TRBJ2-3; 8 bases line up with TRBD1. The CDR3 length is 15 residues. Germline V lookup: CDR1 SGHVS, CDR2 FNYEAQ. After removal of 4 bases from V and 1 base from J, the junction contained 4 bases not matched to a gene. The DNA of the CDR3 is TGTGCCAGCAGCTCGGACAGGGCGGGCACAGATACGCAGTATTTT. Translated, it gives CASSSDRAGTDTQYF.

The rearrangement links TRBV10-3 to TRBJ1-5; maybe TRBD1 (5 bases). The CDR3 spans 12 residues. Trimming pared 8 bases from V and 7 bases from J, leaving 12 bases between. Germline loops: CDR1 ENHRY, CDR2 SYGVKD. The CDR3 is CAIADSSQPQHF. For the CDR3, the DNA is TGTGCCATCGCTGACAGTAGCCAGCCCCAGCATTTT.

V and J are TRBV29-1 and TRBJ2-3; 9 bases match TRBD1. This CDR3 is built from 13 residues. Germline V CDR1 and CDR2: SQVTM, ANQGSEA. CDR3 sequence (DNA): TGCAGTGCCGGACAGGGGAACACAGATACGCAGTATTTT. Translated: CSAGQGNTDTQYF.

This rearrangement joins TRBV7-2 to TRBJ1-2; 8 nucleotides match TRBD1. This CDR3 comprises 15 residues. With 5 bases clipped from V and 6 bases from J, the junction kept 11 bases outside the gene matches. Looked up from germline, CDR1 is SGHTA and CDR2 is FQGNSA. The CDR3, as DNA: TGTGCCAGCAGCCTACTAGGACAGGGAAGTGATGGCTACACCTTC. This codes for CASSLLGQGSDGYTF.

The CDR3 loop is CASSQVAGAGNTQYF. The CDR3 DNA follows: TGCGCCAGCAGCCAAGTAGCGGGGGCCGGGAATACGCAGTATTTT. This chain joins TRBV4-1 and TRBJ2-3, with 9 bases fitting TRBD2. The CDR3 is made up of 15 amino acids. Germline V gene data show CDR1 as MGHRA and CDR2 as YSYEKL. V gave up 1 base and J gave up 7 bases; unmatched junction bases: 6.

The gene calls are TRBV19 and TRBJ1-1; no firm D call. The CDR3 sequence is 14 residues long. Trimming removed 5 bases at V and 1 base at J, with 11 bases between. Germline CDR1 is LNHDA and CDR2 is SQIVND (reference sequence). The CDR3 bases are TGTGCCAGTAGTCTCTCTTTCTCGAACACTGAAGCTTTCTTT. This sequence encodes CASSLSFSNTEAFF.

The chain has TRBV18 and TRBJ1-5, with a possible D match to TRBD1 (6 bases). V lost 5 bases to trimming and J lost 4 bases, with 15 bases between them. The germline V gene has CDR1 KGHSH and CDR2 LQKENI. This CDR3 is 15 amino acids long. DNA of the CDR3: TGTGCCAGCTCATCAGGACAGTCTCAAAATCAGCCCCAGCATTTT. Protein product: CASSSGQSQNQPQHF.

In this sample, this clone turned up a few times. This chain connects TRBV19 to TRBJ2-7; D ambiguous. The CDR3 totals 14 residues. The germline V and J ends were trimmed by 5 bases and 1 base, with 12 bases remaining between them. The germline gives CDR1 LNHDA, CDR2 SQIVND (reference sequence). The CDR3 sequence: CASSALQTSYEQYF. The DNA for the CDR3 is TGTGCCAGTAGTGCTCTGCAGACTTCCTACGAGCAGTACTTC.

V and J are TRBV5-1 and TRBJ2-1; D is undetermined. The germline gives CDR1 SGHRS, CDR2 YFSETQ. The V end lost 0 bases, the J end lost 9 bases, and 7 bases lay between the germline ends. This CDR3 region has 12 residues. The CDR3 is CASSLGAAEQFF. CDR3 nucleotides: TGCGCCAGCAGCTTGGGGGCCGCTGAGCAGTTCTTC. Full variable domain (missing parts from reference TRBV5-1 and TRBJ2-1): KAGVTQTPRYLIKTRGQQVTLSCSPISGHRSVSWYQQTPGQGLQFLFEYFSETQRNKGNFPGRFSGRQFSNSRSEMNVSTLELGDSALYLCASSLGAAEQFFGPGTRLTVL.

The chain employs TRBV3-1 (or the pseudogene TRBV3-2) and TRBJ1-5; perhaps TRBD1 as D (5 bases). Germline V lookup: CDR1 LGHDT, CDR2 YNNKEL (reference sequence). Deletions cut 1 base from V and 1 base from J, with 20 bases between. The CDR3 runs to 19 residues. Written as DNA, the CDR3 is TGTGCCAGCAGCCAAGGCCTTCCTGGGGCAGGGAGGAGCAATCAGCCCCAGCATTTT. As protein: CASSQGLPGAGRSNQPQHF.

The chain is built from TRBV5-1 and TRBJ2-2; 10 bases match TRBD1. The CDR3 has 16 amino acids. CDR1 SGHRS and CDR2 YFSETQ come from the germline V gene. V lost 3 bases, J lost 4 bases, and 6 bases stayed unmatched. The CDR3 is CASSSDRGHVTGELFF. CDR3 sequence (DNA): TGCGCCAGCAGCTCCGACAGGGGGCATGTCACCGGGGAGCTGTTTTTT. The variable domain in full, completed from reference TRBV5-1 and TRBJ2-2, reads KAGVTQTPRYLIKTRGQQVTLSCSPISGHRSVSWYQQTPGQGLQFLFEYFSETQRNKGNFPGRFSGRQFSNSRSEMNVSTLELGDSALYLCASSSDRGHVTGELFFGEGSRLTVL.

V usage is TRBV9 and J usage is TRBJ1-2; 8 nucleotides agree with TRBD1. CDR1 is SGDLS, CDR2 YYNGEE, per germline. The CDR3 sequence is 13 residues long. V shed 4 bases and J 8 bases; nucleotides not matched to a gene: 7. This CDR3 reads CASSPDRGLGYTF. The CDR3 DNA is TGTGCCAGCAGCCCTGACAGGGGTTTGGGCTACACCTTC. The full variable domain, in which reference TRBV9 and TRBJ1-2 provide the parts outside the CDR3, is DSGVTQTPKHLITATGQRVTLRCSPRSGDLSVYWYQQSLDQGLQFLIQYYNGEERAKGNILERFSAQQFPDLHSELNLSSLELGDSALYFCASSPDRGLGYTFGSGTRLTVV.

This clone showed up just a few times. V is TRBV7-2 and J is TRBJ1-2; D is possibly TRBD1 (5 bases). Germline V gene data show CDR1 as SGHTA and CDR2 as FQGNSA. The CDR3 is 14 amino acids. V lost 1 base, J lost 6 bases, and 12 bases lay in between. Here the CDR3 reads CASSLVVQVDGYTF. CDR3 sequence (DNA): TGTGCCAGCAGCTTAGTAGTACAGGTGGATGGCTACACCTTC.

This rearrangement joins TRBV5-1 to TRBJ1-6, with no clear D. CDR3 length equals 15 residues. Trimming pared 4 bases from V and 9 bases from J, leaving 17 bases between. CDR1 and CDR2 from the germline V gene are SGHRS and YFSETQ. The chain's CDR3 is CASSPTVTPGSPLHF. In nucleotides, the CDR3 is TGCGCCAGCAGCCCAACGGTCACCCCTGGTTCACCCCTCCACTTT.

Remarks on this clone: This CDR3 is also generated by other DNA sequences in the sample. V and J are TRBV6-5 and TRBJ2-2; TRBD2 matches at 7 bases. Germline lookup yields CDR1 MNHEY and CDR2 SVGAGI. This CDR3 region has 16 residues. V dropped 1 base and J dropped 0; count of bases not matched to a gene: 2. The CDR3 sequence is CASSYWGGANTGELFF. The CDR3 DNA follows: TGTGCCAGCAGTTACTGGGGGGGGGCGAACACCGGGGAGCTGTTTTTT.

The CDR3 DNA sequence: TGTGCCAGCAGCACTTTTTGGGGGGGCGAGGGGGAGCTGTTTTTT. It codes for CASSTFWGGEGELFF. The rearrangement links TRBV11-1 to TRBJ2-2; weak D call: TRBD2 (7 bases). This CDR3 comprises 15 residues. The V gene's germline CDR1 is SGHAT and CDR2 FQDESV (reference sequence). V lost 5 bases and J lost 8, with 18 bases in between.

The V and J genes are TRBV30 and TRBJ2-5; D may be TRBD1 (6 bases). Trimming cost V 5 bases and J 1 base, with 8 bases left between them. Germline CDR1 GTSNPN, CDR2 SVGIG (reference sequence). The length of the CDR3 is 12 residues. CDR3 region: CAWGRGQETQYF. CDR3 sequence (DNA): TGTGCCTGGGGCAGGGGCCAAGAGACCCAGTACTTC. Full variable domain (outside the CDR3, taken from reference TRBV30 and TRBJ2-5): SQTIHQWPATLVQPVGSPLSLECTVEGTSNPNLYWYRQAAGRGLQLLFYSVGIGQISSEVPQNLSASRPQDRQFILSSKKLLLSDSGFYLCAWGRGQETQYFGPGTRLLVL.

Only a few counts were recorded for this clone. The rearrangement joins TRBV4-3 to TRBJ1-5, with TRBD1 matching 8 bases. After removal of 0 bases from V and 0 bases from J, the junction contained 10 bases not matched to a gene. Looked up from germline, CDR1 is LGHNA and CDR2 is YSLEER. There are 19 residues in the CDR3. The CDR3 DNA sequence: TGCGCCAGCAGCCAAGATTGGGCAGGGGGCCGGGATAGCAATCAGCCCCAGCATTTT. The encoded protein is CASSQDWAGGRDSNQPQHF.

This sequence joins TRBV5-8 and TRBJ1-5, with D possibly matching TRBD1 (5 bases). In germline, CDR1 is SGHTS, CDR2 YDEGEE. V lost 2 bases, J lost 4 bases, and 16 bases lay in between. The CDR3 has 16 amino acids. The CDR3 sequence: CASSFNAGPSNQPQHF. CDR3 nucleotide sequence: TGTGCCAGCAGCTTTAACGCAGGGCCCTCTAATCAGCCCCAGCATTTT.